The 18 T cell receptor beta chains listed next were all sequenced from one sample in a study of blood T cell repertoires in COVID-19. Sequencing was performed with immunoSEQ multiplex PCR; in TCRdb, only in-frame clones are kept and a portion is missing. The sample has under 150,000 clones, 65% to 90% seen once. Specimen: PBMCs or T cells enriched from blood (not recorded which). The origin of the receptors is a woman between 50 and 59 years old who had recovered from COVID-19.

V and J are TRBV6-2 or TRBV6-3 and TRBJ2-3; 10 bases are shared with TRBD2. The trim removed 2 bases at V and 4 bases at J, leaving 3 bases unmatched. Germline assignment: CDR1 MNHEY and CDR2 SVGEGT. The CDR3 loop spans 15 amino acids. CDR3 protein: CASSYKRGGPDTQYF. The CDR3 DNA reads TGTGCCAGCAGTTACAAGCGGGGGGGGCCAGATACGCAGTATTTT.

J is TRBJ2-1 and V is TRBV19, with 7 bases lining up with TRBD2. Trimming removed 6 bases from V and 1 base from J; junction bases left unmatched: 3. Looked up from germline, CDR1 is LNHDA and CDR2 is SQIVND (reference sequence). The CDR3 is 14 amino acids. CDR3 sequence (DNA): TGTGCCAGTAGCCGCGGGGGATCCTACAATGAGCAGTTCTTC. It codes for CASSRGGSYNEQFF.

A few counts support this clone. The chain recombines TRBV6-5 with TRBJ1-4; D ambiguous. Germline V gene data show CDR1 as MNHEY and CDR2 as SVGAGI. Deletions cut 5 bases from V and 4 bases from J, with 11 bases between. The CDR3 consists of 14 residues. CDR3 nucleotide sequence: TGTGCCAGCAGTACCTGGGAGCTTAATGAAAAACTGTTTTTT. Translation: CASSTWELNEKLFF.

The CDR3 region has the DNA TGCGCCAGCAGCTTGGGTGGACAGGGGATCTACGAGCAGTACTTC. Translating gives CASSLGGQGIYEQYF. The chain couples TRBV5-1 to TRBJ2-7, with TRBD1 matching over 9 bases. Germline CDR1 is SGHRS and CDR2 is YFSETQ. The CDR3 is made up of 15 amino acids. V lost 0 bases and J lost 3; bases outside the gene matches: 4. The complete variable domain, with remaining parts taken from reference TRBV5-1 and TRBJ2-7, reads KAGVTQTPRYLIKTRGQQVTLSCSPISGHRSVSWYQQTPGQGLQFLFEYFSETQRNKGNFPGRFSGRQFSNSRSEMNVSTLELGDSALYLCASSLGGQGIYEQYFGPGTRLTVT.

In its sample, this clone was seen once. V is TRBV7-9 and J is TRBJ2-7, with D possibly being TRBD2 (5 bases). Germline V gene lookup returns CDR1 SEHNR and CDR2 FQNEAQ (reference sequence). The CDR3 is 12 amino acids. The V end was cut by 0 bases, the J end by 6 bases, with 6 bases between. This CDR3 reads CASSLAGVEQYF. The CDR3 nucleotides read TGTGCCAGCAGCTTAGCCGGGGTCGAGCAGTACTTC.

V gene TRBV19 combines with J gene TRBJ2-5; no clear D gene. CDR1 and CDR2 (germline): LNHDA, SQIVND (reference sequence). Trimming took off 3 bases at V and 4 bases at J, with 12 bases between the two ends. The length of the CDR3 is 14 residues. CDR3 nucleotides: TGTGCCAGTAGTATTCATCCTAACCTAGAGACCCAGTACTTC. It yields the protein CASSIHPNLETQYF.

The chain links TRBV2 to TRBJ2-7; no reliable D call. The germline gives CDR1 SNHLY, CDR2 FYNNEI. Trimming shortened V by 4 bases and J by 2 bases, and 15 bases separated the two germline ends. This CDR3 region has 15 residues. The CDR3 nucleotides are TGTGCCAGCAGTGTAATGGGCAGAGAGACCTACGAGCAGTACTTC. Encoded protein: CASSVMGRETYEQYF.

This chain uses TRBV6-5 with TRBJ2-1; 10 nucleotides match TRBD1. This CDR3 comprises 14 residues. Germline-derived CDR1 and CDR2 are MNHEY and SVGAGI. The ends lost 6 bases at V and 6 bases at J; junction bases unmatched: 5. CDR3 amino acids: CASRSGTGANEQFF. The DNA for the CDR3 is TGTGCCAGCAGGTCCGGGACAGGGGCCAATGAGCAGTTCTTC.

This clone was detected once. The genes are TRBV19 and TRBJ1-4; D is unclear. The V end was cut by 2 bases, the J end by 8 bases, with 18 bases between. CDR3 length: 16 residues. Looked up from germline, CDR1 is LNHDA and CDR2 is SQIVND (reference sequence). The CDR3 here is CASSIPPTWEREKLFF. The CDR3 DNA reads TGTGCCAGTAGTATACCCCCGACGTGGGAGAGGGAAAAACTGTTTTTT.

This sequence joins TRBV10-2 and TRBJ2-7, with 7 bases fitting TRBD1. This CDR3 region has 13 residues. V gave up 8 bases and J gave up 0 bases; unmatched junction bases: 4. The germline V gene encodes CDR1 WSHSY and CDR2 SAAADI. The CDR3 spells CASLGTDSYEQYF. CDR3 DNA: TGCGCCAGCCTAGGGACAGACTCCTACGAGCAGTACTTC.

The CDR3 region has the DNA TGCGCCAGCAGCTCCCGGCCCGCGGGGGACGGGGAGACCCAGTACTTC. It specifies CASSSRPAGDGETQYF. The chain employs TRBV5-1 and TRBJ2-5, with 7 bases identical to TRBD2. Per the germline V gene, CDR1 is SGHRS and CDR2 is YFSETQ. This CDR3 is built from 16 residues. The J segment lost 5 bases and the V segment lost 3 bases, leaving 13 bases of the junction unmatched. The variable domain in full, with the rest retrieved from reference TRBV5-1 and TRBJ2-5, is KAGVTQTPRYLIKTRGQQVTLSCSPISGHRSVSWYQQTPGQGLQFLFEYFSETQRNKGNFPGRFSGRQFSNSRSEMNVSTLELGDSALYLCASSSRPAGDGETQYFGPGTRLLVL.

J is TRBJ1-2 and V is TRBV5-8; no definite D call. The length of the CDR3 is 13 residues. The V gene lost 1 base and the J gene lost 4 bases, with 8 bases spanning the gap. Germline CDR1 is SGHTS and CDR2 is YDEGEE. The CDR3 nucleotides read TGTGCCAGCAGCTTGCGGGGTGGCTATGGCTACACCTTC. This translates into CASSLRGGYGYTF.

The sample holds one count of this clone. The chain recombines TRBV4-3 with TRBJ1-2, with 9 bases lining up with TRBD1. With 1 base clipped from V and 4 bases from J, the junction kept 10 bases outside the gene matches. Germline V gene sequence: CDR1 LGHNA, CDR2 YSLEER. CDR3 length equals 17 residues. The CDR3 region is CASSQGITGGSGYGYTF. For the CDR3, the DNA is TGCGCCAGCAGCCAAGGGATAACAGGGGGCAGTGGCTATGGCTACACCTTC.

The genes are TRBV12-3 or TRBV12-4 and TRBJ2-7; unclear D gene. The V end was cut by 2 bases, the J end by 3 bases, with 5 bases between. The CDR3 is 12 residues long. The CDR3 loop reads CASSLFGYEQYF. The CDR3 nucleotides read TGTGCCAGCAGTTTATTCGGCTACGAGCAGTACTTC.

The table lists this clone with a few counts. Here the CDR3 reads CASRVTGSVEQYF. In DNA form, the CDR3 reads TGTGCCAGCAGGGTCACAGGTTCGGTCGAGCAGTACTTC. The rearrangement joins TRBV25-1 to TRBJ2-7, with D perhaps TRBD1 (5 bases). The CDR3 length is 13 residues. The V and J ends lost 6 bases and 6 bases respectively, with 15 bases between them. Germline CDR1 is MGHDK and CDR2 is SYGVNS.

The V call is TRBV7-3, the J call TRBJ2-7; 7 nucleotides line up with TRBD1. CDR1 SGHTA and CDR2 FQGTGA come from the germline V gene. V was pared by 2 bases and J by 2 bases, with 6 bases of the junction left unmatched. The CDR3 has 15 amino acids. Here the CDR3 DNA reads TGTGCCAGCAGCTTAGGACAGGTCAACGCCTACGAGCAGTACTTC. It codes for CASSLGQVNAYEQYF.

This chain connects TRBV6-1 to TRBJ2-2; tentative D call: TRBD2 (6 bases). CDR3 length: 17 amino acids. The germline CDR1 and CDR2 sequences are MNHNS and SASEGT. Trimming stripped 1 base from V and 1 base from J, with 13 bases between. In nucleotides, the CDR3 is TGTGCCAGCAGTGAAGTCGCGGGGCTCGGGAACACCGGGGAGCTGTTTTTT. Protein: CASSEVAGLGNTGELFF.

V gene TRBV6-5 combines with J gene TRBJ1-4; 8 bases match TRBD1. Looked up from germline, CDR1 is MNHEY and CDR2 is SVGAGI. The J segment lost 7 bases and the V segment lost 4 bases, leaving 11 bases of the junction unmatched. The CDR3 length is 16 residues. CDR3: CASSSPRAGGVEKLFF. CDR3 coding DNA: TGTGCCAGCAGTTCCCCGAGAGCAGGGGGCGTTGAAAAACTGTTTTTT.